One and the same sample provided the 3 T cell receptor beta chains below, sequenced in a study of radiotherapy plus CTLA-4 blockade in lung cancer. Profiled with immunoSEQ multiplex PCR; TCRdb holds only in-frame clones, not every one. The repertoire has tens of thousands of clones, around 79% of them found once; the top ten carry about 10%. Sample: peripheral blood, taken from a patient treated with radiotherapy plus ipilimumab. These receptor sequences come from a human donor with non-small cell lung cancer who had a complete response to radiotherapy plus ipilimumab.

The chain is built from TRBV6-5 and TRBJ2-1, with D perhaps TRBD1 or TRBD2 (5 bases each). V was trimmed by 6 bases and J by 5 bases, leaving 17 bases between them. Germline V lookup: CDR1 MNHEY, CDR2 SVGAGI. CDR3 length equals 15 residues. The CDR3, as DNA: TGTGCCAGCAGCCGGCTAAGAGGGGATAACAATGAGCAGTTCTTC. This codes for CASSRLRGDNNEQFF.

The chain has TRBV27 and TRBJ1-5; D not resolved. There are 16 residues in the CDR3. Trimming removed 5 bases from V and 0 bases from J, with 14 bases in between. Germline CDR1 MNHEY, CDR2 SMNVEV (reference sequence). The CDR3 DNA follows: TGTGCCAGCAGTCCCACGTTCCGCCTTAGCAATCAGCCCCAGCATTTT. Its protein is CASSPTFRLSNQPQHF.

The chain links TRBV2 to TRBJ2-1; 7 positions match TRBD2. With 4 bases clipped from V and 9 bases from J, the junction kept 9 bases outside the gene matches. The length of the CDR3 is 14 residues. The germline V gene encodes CDR1 SNHLY and CDR2 FYNNEI. CDR3 residues: CASSAIREESEQFF. The CDR3, as DNA: TGTGCCAGCAGTGCCATACGGGAGGAATCTGAGCAGTTCTTC.